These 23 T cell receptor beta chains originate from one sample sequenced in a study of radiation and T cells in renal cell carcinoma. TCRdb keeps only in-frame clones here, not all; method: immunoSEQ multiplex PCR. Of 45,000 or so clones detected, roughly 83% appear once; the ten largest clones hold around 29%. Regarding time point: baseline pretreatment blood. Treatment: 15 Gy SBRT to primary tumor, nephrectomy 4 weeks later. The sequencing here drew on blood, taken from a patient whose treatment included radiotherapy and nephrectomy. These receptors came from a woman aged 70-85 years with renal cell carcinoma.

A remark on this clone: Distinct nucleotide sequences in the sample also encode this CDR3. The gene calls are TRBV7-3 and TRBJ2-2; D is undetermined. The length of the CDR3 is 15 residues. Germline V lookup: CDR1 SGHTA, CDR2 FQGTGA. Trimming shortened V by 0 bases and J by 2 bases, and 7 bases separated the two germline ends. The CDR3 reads CASSLTGSNTGELFF. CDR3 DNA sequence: TGTGCCAGCAGCTTAACAGGTAGCAACACCGGGGAGCTGTTTTTT.

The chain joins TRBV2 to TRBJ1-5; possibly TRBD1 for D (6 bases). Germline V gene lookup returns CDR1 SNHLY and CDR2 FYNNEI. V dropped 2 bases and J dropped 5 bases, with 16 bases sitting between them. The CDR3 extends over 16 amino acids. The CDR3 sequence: CASSESVTGGDQPQHF. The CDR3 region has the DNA TGTGCCAGCAGTGAATCCGTTACCGGGGGCGATCAGCCCCAGCATTTT.

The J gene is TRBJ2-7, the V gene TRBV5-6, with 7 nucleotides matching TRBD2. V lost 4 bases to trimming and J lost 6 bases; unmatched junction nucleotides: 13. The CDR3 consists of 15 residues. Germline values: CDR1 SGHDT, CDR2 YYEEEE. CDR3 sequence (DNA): TGTGCCAGCAGCCCGCTCGGGACTAACGTGCGCGAGCAGTACTTC. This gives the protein CASSPLGTNVREQYF.

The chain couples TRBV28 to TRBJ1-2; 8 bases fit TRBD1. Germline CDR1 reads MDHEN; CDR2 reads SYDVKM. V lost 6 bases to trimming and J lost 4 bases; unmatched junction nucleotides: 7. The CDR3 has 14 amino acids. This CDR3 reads CASSDGQGGYGYTF. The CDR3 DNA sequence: TGTGCCAGCAGCGACGGACAGGGAGGCTATGGCTACACCTTC.

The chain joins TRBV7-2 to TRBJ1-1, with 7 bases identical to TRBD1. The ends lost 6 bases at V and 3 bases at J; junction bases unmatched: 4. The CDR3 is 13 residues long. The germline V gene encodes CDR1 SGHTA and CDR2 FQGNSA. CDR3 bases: TGTGCCAGCAGACGACAGGGAGACACTGAAGCTTTCTTT. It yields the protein CASRRQGDTEAFF. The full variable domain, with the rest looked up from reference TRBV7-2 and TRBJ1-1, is GAGVSQSPSNKVTEKGKDVELRCDPISGHTALYWYRQSLGQGLEFLIYFQGNSAPDKSGLPSDRFSAERTGGSVSTLTIQRTQQEDSAVYLCASRRQGDTEAFFGQGTRLTVV.

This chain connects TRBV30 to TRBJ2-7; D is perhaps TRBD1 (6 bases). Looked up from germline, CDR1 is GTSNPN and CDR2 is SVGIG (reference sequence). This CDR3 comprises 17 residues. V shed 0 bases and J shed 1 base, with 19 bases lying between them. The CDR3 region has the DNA TGTGCCTGGAGTGTAATCCTCCGGGACACACTATCCTACGAGCAGTACTTC. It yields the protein CAWSVILRDTLSYEQYF.

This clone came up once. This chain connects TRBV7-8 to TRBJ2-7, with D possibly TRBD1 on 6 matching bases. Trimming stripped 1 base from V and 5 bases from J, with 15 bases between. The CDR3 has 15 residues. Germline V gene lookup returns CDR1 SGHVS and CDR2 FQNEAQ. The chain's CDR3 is CASSLDRESGDEQYF. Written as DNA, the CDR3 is TGTGCCAGCAGCTTAGACAGGGAATCCGGCGACGAGCAGTACTTC. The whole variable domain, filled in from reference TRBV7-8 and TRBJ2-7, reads GAGVSQSPRYKVAKRGQDVALRCDPISGHVSLFWYQQALGQGPEFLTYFQNEAQLDKSGLPSDRFFAERPEGSVSTLKIQRTQQEDSAVYLCASSLDRESGDEQYFGPGTRLTVT.

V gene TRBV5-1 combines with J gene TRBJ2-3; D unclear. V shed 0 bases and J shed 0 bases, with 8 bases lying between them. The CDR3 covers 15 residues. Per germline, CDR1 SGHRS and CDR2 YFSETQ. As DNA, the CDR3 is TGCGCCAGCAGCTTGGGGCAGTCGAGCACAGATACGCAGTATTTT. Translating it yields CASSLGQSSTDTQYF.

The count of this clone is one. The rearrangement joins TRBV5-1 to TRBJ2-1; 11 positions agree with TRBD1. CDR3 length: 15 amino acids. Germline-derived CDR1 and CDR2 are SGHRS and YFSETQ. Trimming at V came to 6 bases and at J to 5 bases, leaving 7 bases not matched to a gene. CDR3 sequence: CASKTGTGGNNEQFF. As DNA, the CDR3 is TGCGCCAGCAAAACCGGGACAGGGGGTAACAATGAGCAGTTCTTC. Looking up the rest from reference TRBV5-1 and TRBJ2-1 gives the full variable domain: KAGVTQTPRYLIKTRGQQVTLSCSPISGHRSVSWYQQTPGQGLQFLFEYFSETQRNKGNFPGRFSGRQFSNSRSEMNVSTLELGDSALYLCASKTGTGGNNEQFFGPGTRLTVL.

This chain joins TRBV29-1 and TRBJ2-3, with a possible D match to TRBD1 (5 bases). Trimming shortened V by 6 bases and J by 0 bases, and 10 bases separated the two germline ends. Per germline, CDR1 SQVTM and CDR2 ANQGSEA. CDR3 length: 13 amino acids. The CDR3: CSVRAVSTDTQYF. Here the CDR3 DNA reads TGCAGCGTCAGGGCAGTTAGCACAGATACGCAGTATTTT.

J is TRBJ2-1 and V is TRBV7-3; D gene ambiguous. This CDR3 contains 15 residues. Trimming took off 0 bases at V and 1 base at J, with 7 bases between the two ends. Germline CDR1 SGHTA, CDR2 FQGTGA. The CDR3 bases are TGTGCCAGCAGCTTAACGGTCTCTTCCTACAATGAGCAGTTCTTC. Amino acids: CASSLTVSSYNEQFF.

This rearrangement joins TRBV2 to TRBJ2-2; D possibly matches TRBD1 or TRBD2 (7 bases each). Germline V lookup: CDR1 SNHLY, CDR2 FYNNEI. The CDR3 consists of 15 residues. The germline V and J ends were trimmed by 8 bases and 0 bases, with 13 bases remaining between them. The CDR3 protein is CASRGGGANTGELFF. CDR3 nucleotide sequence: TGTGCCAGCCGGGGAGGGGGCGCGAACACCGGGGAGCTGTTTTTT.

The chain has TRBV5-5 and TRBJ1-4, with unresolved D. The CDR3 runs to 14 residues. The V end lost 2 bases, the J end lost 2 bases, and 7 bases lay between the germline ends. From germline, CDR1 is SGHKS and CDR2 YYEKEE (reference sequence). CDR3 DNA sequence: TGTGCCAGCAGCTTAGGATTCACTAATGAAAAACTGTTTTTT. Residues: CASSLGFTNEKLFF.

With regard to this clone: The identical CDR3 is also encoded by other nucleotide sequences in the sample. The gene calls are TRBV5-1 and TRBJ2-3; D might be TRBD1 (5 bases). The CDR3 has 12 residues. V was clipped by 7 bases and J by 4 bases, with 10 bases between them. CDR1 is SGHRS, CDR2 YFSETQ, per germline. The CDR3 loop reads CASSPGSDTQYF. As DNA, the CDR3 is TGCGCCAGCTCACCAGGGTCAGATACGCAGTATTTT.

The DNA for the CDR3 is TGTGCCAGTTCAAAGACGGGACAGGGGGCGGTCTCCTACGAGCAGTACTTC. Translating gives CASSKTGQGAVSYEQYF. The V and J genes are TRBV9 and TRBJ2-7; 12 bases line up with TRBD1. CDR1 SGDLS and CDR2 YYNGEE come from the germline V gene. This CDR3 comprises 17 residues. J gave up 0 bases and V 8 bases, and 12 bases lay outside the gene matches. Full variable domain (outside the CDR3, taken from reference TRBV9 and TRBJ2-7): DSGVTQTPKHLITATGQRVTLRCSPRSGDLSVYWYQQSLDQGLQFLIQYYNGEERAKGNILERFSAQQFPDLHSELNLSSLELGDSALYFCASSKTGQGAVSYEQYFGPGTRLTVT.

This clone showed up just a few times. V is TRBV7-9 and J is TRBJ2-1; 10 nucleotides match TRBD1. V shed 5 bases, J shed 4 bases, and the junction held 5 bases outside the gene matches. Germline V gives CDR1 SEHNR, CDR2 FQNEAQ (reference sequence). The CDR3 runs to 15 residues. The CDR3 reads CASSPDRGQYNEQFF. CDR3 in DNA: TGTGCCAGCAGCCCCGACAGGGGGCAATACAATGAGCAGTTCTTC.

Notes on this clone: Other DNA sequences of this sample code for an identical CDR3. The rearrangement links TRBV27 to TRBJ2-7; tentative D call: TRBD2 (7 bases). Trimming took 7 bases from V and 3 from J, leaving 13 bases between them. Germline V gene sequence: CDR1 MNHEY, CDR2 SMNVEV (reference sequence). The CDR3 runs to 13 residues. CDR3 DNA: TGTGCCAGCATGGGGGGGGCCAGCTACGAGCAGTACTTC. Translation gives CASMGGASYEQYF.

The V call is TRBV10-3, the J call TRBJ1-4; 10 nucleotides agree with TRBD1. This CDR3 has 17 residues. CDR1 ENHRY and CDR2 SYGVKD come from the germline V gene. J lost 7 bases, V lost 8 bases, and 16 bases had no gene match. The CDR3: CAISSGQGTGGSEKLFF. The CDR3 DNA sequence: TGTGCCATCTCCTCGGGACAGGGGACTGGAGGGTCTGAAAAACTGTTTTTT.

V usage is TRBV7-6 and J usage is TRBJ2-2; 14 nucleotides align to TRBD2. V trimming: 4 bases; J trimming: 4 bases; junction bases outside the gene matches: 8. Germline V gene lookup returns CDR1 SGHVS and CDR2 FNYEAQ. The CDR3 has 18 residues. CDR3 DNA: TGTGCCAGCAGCTCCGGGACTAGCGGGAGTATAAGCACCGGGGAGCTGTTTTTT. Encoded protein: CASSSGTSGSISTGELFF.

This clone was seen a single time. The CDR3 nucleotides are TGTGCCAGCTTCTCAGGGTCGGCCGAGCAGTACTTC. This translates into CASFSGSAEQYF. The gene calls are TRBV6-1 and TRBJ2-7, with a tentative D call TRBD1 (5 bases). There are 12 residues in the CDR3. Germline V CDR1 and CDR2: MNHNS, SASEGT. V dropped 8 bases and J dropped 6 bases, with 14 bases sitting between them.

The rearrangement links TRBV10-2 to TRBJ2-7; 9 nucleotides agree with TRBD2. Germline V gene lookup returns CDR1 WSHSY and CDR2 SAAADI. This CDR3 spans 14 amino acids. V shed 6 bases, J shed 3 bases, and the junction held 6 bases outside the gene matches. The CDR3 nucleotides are TGCGCCAGCAGACGGACTAGCGATTACTACGAGCAGTACTTC. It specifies CASRRTSDYYEQYF.

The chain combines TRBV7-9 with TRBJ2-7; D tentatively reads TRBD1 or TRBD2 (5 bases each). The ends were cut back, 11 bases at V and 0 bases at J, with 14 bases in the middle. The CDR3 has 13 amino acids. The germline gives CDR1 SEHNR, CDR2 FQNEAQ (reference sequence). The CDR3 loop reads CAGRDGLSYEQYF. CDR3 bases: TGTGCCGGTCGGGACGGTCTCTCCTACGAGCAGTACTTC.

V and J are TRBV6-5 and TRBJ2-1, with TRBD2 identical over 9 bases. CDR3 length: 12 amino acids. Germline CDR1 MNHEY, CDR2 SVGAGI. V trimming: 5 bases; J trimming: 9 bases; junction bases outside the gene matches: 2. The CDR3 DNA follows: TGTGCCAGCAGTGTAGCGGGAGTTGAGCAGTTCTTC. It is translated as CASSVAGVEQFF.